The clone carrying this TCR beta chain showed up many times. The antigen is not known. Libraries used 2 million unsorted PBMCs kept frozen in RNAlater. The data stem from a study of neurological immune-mediated disorders. Study observations and caveats: A possible signature was seen in one related-CDR3 cluster, into which phylogenetic grouping placed the repertoires of 18 of 34 multiple sclerosis patients.

V was clipped by 4 bases and J by 6 bases; unmatched bases: 7. The CDR3 length is 13 residues. The V gene's germline CDR1 is SGHRS and CDR2 YFSETQ. The output of every sequencing run, over 160 million TCR-beta sequences, came from 15-18 subjects. MiXCR was run by TCRdb on the 5' RACE reads, yielding one entry per CDR3 protein. The sample includes approximately 48,000 distinct CDR3 sequences, less than 4% of them seen just once. The sample comprised PBMCs. The chain carries TRBV5-1 and TRBJ2-7, with 7 bases matching TRBD2. This clonotype originated in a woman in her fifties or sixties with multiple sclerosis. CDR3 region: CASSGGDTGEQYF. In DNA form, the CDR3 reads TGCGCCAGCAGCGGGGGGGATACTGGCGAGCAGTACTTC.